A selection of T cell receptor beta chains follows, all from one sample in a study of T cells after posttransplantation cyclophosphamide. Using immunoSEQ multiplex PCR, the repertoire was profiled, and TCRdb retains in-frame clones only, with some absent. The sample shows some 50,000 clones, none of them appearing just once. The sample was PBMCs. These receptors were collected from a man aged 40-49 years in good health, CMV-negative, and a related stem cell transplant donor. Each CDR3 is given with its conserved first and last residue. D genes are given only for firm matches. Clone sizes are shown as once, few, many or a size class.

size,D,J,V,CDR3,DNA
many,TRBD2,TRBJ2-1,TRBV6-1,CASSFTSGAYNEQFF,TGTGCCAGCAGTTTCACTAGCGGTGCCTACAATGAGCAGTTCTTC
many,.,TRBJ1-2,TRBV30,CAWSGSNYGYTF,TGTGCCTGGAGTGGCAGTAACTATGGCTACACCTTC
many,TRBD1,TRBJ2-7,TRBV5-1,CASSLGVQGTGDYEQYF,TGCGCCAGCAGCTTGGGGGTTCAGGGGACAGGGGATTACGAGCAGTACTTC
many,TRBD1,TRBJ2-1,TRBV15,CATSRDPGQGWVQFF,TGTGCCACCAGCAGAGACCCGGGACAGGGGTGGGTGCAGTTCTTC
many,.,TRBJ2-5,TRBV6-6,CASSYSTRGETQYF,TGTGCCAGCAGTTACTCGACTAGGGGCGAGACCCAGTACTTC
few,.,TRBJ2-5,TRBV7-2,CASSLLSQETQYF,TGTGCCAGCAGCTTATTATCTCAAGAGACCCAGTACTTC
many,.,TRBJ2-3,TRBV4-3,CASSQGSRTDTQYF,TGCGCCAGCAGCCAAGGCTCCCGGACAGATACGCAGTATTTT
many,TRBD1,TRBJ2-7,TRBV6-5,CASSYSQGQLVLYF,TGTGCCAGCAGTTACTCCCAGGGACAGCTTGTATTGTACTTC
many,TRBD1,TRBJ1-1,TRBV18,CASSRVRQGNTEAFF,TGTGCCAGCTCACGGGTAAGACAGGGCAACACTGAAGCTTTCTTT
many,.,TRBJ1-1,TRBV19,CASSIKGDTEAFF,TGTGCCAGTAGTATTAAAGGGGACACTGAAGCTTTCTTT
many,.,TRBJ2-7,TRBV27,CASSFPGAYEQYF,TGTGCCAGCAGTTTTCCGGGAGCCTACGAGCAGTACTTC
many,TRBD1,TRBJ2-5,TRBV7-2,CASSLRGQDQETQYF,TGTGCCAGCAGCTTGCGCGGACAGGACCAAGAGACCCAGTACTTC
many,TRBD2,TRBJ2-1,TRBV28,CASSASGRAYNEQFF,TGTGCCAGCAGTGCTAGCGGGAGGGCCTACAATGAGCAGTTCTTC
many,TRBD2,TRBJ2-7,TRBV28,CASSRTSGIESEQYF,TGTGCCAGCAGCCGGACTAGCGGGATCGAGAGCGAGCAGTACTTC
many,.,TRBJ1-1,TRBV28,CASRSLGGAFF,TGTGCCAGCAGGTCCCTCGGGGGAGCTTTCTTT
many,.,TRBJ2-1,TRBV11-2,CASSLWGEHQEQFF,TGTGCCAGCAGCTTGTGGGGAGAACATCAGGAGCAGTTCTTC
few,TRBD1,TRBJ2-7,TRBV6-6,CASSYSPGGAQYF,TGTGCCAGCAGTTACTCGCCAGGGGGTGCGCAGTACTTC
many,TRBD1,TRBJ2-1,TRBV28,CASSPSQETGNYNEQFF,TGTGCCAGCAGTCCCTCTCAGGAGACAGGGAATTACAATGAGCAGTTCTTC
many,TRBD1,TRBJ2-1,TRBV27,CASSLLTGFTYNEQFF,TGTGCCAGCAGTTTATTGACAGGGTTTACCTACAATGAGCAGTTCTTC
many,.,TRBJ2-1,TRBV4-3,CASSQDQSYNEQFF,TGCGCCAGCAGCCAAGATCAGTCCTACAATGAGCAGTTCTTC
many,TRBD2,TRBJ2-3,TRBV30,CAWAGGSGSGADTQYF,TGTGCCTGGGCGGGGGGCAGCGGGAGTGGGGCAGATACGCAGTATTTT
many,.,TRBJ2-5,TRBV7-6,CASSLDIVGGLKQTQYF,TGTGCCAGCAGCTTAGATATAGTGGGAGGACTCAAGCAAACCCAGTACTTC
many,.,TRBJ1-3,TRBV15,CATSPGGAGNTIYF,TGTGCCACCTCACCGGGGGGAGCTGGAAACACCATATATTTT
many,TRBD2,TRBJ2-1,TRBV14,CASSPSGGSSGVYNEQFF,TGTGCCAGCAGCCCCTCCGGGGGTTCTAGCGGGGTTTACAATGAGCAGTTCTTC
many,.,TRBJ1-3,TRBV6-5,CASSYSGRGSWNTIYF,TGTGCCAGCAGTTACTCAGGCAGAGGCTCATGGAACACCATATATTTT
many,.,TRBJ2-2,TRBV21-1,CASSDPRETGELFF,TGTGCCAGCAGTGATCCTAGGGAGACCGGGGAGCTGTTTTTT
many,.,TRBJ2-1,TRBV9,CASRKGAEGHNEQFF,TGTGCCAGCAGAAAGGGAGCCGAAGGACACAATGAGCAGTTCTTC
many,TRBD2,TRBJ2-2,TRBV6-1,CASIAGNTGELFF,TGTGCCAGTATAGCGGGAAACACCGGGGAGCTGTTTTTT
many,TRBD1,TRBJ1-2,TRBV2,CASSEAPQGGGYGYTF,TGTGCCAGCAGTGAAGCGCCTCAGGGGGGAGGTTATGGCTACACCTTC